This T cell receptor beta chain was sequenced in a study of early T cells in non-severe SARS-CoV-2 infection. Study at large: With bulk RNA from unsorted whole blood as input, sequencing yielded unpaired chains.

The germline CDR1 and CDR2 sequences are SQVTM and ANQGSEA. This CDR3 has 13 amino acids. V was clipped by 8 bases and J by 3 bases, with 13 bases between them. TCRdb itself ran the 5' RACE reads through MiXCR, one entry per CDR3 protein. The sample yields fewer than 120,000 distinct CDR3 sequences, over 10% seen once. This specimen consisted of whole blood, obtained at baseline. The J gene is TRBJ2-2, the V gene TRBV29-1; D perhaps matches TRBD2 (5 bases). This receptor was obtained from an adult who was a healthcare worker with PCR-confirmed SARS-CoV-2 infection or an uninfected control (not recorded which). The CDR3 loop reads CSSFQEDTGELFF. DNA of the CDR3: TGCAGCTCTTTCCAGGAGGACACCGGGGAGCTGTTTTTT.